Presented here are 11 T cell receptor beta chains from one specimen sequenced in a study of blood T cell repertoires in COVID-19. The data were produced by immunoSEQ multiplex PCR, yet TCRdb's version contains in-frame clones alone and is incomplete. The sample shows tens of thousands of clones, almost 90% of them seen only once. Sequencing was carried out using peripheral blood. These receptors were collected from a middle-aged man with acute or convalescent COVID-19.

This clone occurred once. This chain links TRBV2 with TRBJ2-5, with D possibly TRBD2 on 5 matching bases. Germline values: CDR1 SNHLY, CDR2 FYNNEI. Trimming shortened V by 6 bases and J by 0 bases, and 8 bases separated the two germline ends. The CDR3 extends over 13 amino acids. The CDR3 spells CASRGDYQETQYF. CDR3 DNA: TGTGCCAGCAGGGGAGATTACCAAGAGACCCAGTACTTC.

This chain links TRBV27 with TRBJ1-6; no clear D gene. The CDR3 has 13 amino acids. Germline lookup yields CDR1 MNHEY and CDR2 SMNVEV (reference sequence). Trimming removed 3 bases at V and 10 bases at J, with 10 bases between. CDR3 sequence (DNA): TGTGCCAGCAGTTTCGGGGTTGCCTCACCCCTCCACTTT. Translation gives CASSFGVASPLHF.

The rearrangement uses TRBV5-1 and TRBJ1-1; possible D gene TRBD1, 6 bases. V was trimmed by 3 bases and J by 0 bases, leaving 15 bases between them. This CDR3 region has 16 residues. Germline values: CDR1 SGHRS, CDR2 YFSETQ. The CDR3 DNA follows: TGCGCCAGCAGCTCCATGATGGGGGGGCTGAACACTGAAGCTTTCTTT. Translating gives CASSSMMGGLNTEAFF.

The rearrangement joins TRBV24-1 to TRBJ2-1; 8 bases agree with TRBD2. Trimming cost V 3 bases and J 3 bases; bases outside gene matches: 6. The CDR3 spans 16 residues. Germline CDR1 reads KGHDR; CDR2 reads SFDVKD. CDR3 amino acids: CATSDGAGGIYNEQFF. The CDR3 DNA follows: TGTGCCACCAGTGATGGGGCGGGAGGAATCTACAATGAGCAGTTCTTC.

The chain has TRBV19 and TRBJ1-2; 7 positions match TRBD1. CDR1 and CDR2 from the germline V gene are LNHDA and SQIVND (reference sequence). CDR3 length equals 13 residues. Unmatched junction bases numbered 9, after V lost 6 bases and J lost 8 bases. In DNA form, the CDR3 reads TGTGCCAGTAGGAATACAGGGGATGTAGGCTACACCTTC. Residues: CASRNTGDVGYTF.

The chain combines TRBV6-5 with TRBJ2-1; 13 bases align to TRBD2. After removal of 2 bases from V and 8 bases from J, the junction contained 3 bases not matched to a gene. CDR1 and CDR2 from the germline V gene are MNHEY and SVGAGI. This CDR3 is built from 15 residues. CDR3 sequence (DNA): TGTGCCAGCAGTTACCCTGGACTAGCGGGAGATGAGCAGTTCTTC. Translated, it gives CASSYPGLAGDEQFF.

The chain has TRBV2 and TRBJ2-1, with 10 bases matching TRBD2. Germline V gene data show CDR1 as SNHLY and CDR2 as FYNNEI. Losses at the gene ends were 3 bases for V and 15 bases for J; bases not matched to a gene: 5. The CDR3 runs to 12 residues. CDR3 sequence reads: CASSDTSGMGFF. The CDR3 coding sequence is TGTGCCAGCAGTGATACTAGCGGGATGGGGTTCTTC.

V gene TRBV6-6 combines with J gene TRBJ2-1; D gene unclear. The CDR3 covers 15 residues. CDR1 and CDR2 (germline): MNHNY, SVGAGI (reference sequence). V shed 0 bases and J shed 5 bases, with 11 bases lying between them. CDR3 sequence: CASSYSVLTDNEQFF. The DNA of the CDR3 is TGTGCCAGCAGTTACTCGGTATTAACAGACAATGAGCAGTTCTTC.

The CDR3 DNA reads TGTGCCACCAGCGTGAGGACTAGCGGGGCGGGGGAGACCCAGTACTTC. Protein product: CATSVRTSGAGETQYF. This rearrangement joins TRBV15 to TRBJ2-5; 12 nucleotides line up with TRBD2. The CDR3 covers 16 residues. CDR1 is LNHNV, CDR2 YYDKDF, per germline (reference sequence). V gave up 5 bases and J gave up 5 bases; unmatched junction bases: 9.

The V call is TRBV14, the J call TRBJ2-5; 11 bases align to TRBD2. CDR3 length: 16 amino acids. Unmatched junction bases numbered 6, after V lost 6 bases and J lost 0 bases. The germline V gene encodes CDR1 SGHDN and CDR2 FVKESK. CDR3 amino acids: CASSPRTSGYQETQYF. Here the CDR3 DNA reads TGTGCCAGCAGTCCCAGGACTAGCGGGTACCAAGAGACCCAGTACTTC.

CDR3 in DNA: TGTGCCAGCAGTTTATCCCCTAGCGGGATAGGGGCAAACATTCAGTACTTC. This translates into CASSLSPSGIGANIQYF. The chain uses TRBV27 and TRBJ2-4; 9 bases align to TRBD2. The CDR3 is 17 amino acids. J was trimmed by 6 bases and V by 0 bases; bases with no gene match: 9. Looked up from germline, CDR1 is MNHEY and CDR2 is SMNVEV (reference sequence).